This T cell receptor beta chain appears in the sequencing data of a study of T cells after yellow fever vaccination. Comments on this clonotype: As yet, its antigen is unknown.

Template-switching 5'RACE yielded the TCR cDNA; a universal primer site and UMIs were added in the process. TCRdb redid the calling of the 5' RACE reads with MiXCR, one entry per CDR3 protein. The data contain about 340,000 distinct CDR3 sequences, approximately 12% of them seen just once; the ten biggest clones take up 2.5% to 3.5%. The germline V gene encodes CDR1 LNHNV and CDR2 YYDKDF (reference sequence). This CDR3 contains 15 residues. With V trimmed by 8 bases and J by 2 bases, 11 bases remained unmatched. Notes on the study in general: Clones from primary vaccination mostly reappeared after the booster (around 96% CD4, around 90% CD8). Weaker, the secondary response peaked sooner, at day 5 versus 15.

The source is a man aged 18 to 30 who received the YFV17D yellow fever vaccine. V gene TRBV15 combines with J gene TRBJ2-5; TRBD2 matches at 7 bases. The sample was CD4+ T cells sorted from PBMCs, taken 15 days after the yellow fever booster vaccination. CDR3 loop: CATQELAESQETQYF. CDR3 DNA sequence: TGTGCCACCCAAGAGCTAGCGGAATCACAAGAGACCCAGTACTTC.